These T cell receptor beta chains were read from a single sample in a study of T-cell memory formation after mild COVID-19. Each CDR3 protein is one row after TCRdb ran MiXCR on the 5' RACE reads. Among roughly 150,000 distinct CDR3 sequences listed, 25% were seen once. Source material: PBMCs or a T cell subset sorted from them (not recorded which). The receptor source for this set is an adult woman who had mild COVID-19 (a few samples of this study predate the infection). Cell type and time point are not known. CDR3s include the opening cysteine and the closing phenylalanine or tryptophan. The D gene is left open where the match is weak. The size of a clone is reported for some rows only, either as once, few or many, or as a class for expanded clones.

D gene: NA; J gene: TRBJ2-7; clone size: NA; V gene: TRBV24-1; CDR3 protein: CATSGSGVSYEQYF; CDR3 DNA: TGTGCCACCAGTGGTAGCGGTGTCTCCTACGAGCAGTACTTC
D gene: TRBD1; J gene: TRBJ2-2; clone size: few; V gene: TRBV7-9; CDR3 protein: CASSSGTGDLGELFF; CDR3 DNA: TGTGCCAGCAGCTCCGGGACAGGCGATCTCGGGGAGCTGTTTTTT
D gene: TRBD1; J gene: TRBJ2-1; clone size: NA; V gene: TRBV18; CDR3 protein: CASSAGQGAANEQFF; CDR3 DNA: TGTGCCAGCTCGGCCGGACAGGGGGCCGCCAATGAGCAGTTCTTC
D gene: TRBD1; J gene: TRBJ2-1; clone size: NA; V gene: TRBV6-5; CDR3 protein: CASSYYSYGTGGGDEQFF; CDR3 DNA: TGTGCCAGCAGTTACTATTCGTACGGAACAGGGGGTGGGGATGAGCAGTTCTTC
D gene: NA; J gene: TRBJ1-5; clone size: NA; V gene: TRBV15; CDR3 protein: CATSRDRAGGLHQPQHF; CDR3 DNA: TGTGCCACCAGCAGAGATCGGGCGGGGGGTCTTCATCAGCCCCAGCATTTT
D gene: TRBD1; J gene: TRBJ2-7; clone size: NA; V gene: TRBV24-1; CDR3 protein: CATSDPGQGSYEQYF; CDR3 DNA: TGTGCCACCAGTGATCCGGGACAGGGTTCCTACGAGCAGTACTTC
D gene: NA; J gene: TRBJ1-2; clone size: NA; V gene: TRBV7-9; CDR3 protein: CASSFDNYGYTF; CDR3 DNA: TGTGCCAGCAGCTTCGATAACTATGGCTACACCTTC
D gene: NA; J gene: TRBJ2-3; clone size: NA; V gene: TRBV2; CDR3 protein: CASSEADRTTDTQYF; CDR3 DNA: TGTGCCAGCAGTGAAGCGGATCGGACCACAGATACGCAGTATTTT
D gene: NA; J gene: TRBJ2-7; clone size: few; V gene: TRBV6-5; CDR3 protein: CASSYAGDEQYF; CDR3 DNA: TGTGCCAGCAGTTACGCAGGCGACGAGCAGTACTTC
D gene: NA; J gene: TRBJ2-3; clone size: NA; V gene: TRBV9; CDR3 protein: CASSAATTVPSTDTQYF; CDR3 DNA: TGTGCCAGCAGCGCTGCCACGACTGTTCCTAGCACAGATACGCAGTATTTT
D gene: NA; J gene: TRBJ2-2; clone size: NA; V gene: TRBV24-1; CDR3 protein: CATSDPFTGELFF; CDR3 DNA: TGTGCCACCAGTGATCCCTTCACCGGGGAGCTGTTTTTT
D gene: TRBD2; J gene: TRBJ2-1; clone size: NA; V gene: TRBV14; CDR3 protein: CASSQDDQRELNPKAHEQFF; CDR3 DNA: TGTGCCAGCAGCCAAGATGACCAGCGGGAGTTGAATCCCAAGGCCCATGAGCAGTTCTTC
D gene: NA; J gene: TRBJ2-3; clone size: NA; V gene: TRBV4-2; CDR3 protein: CASSLGTATSTDTQYF; CDR3 DNA: TGTGCCAGCAGCCTAGGGACGGCCACTAGCACAGATACGCAGTATTTT
D gene: NA; J gene: TRBJ2-5; clone size: NA; V gene: TRBV27; CDR3 protein: CASSDPGSGVQETQYF; CDR3 DNA: TGTGCCAGCAGTGACCCAGGGTCGGGGGTTCAAGAGACCCAGTACTTC
D gene: NA; J gene: TRBJ2-1; clone size: NA; V gene: TRBV5-6; CDR3 protein: CASSSPTGQQFF; CDR3 DNA: TGTGCCAGCAGCTCTCCGACAGGCCAGCAGTTCTTC
D gene: NA; J gene: TRBJ2-5; clone size: NA; V gene: TRBV3-1; CDR3 protein: CASSQEGNQETQYF; CDR3 DNA: TGTGCCAGCAGCCAAGAGGGCAACCAAGAGACCCAGTACTTC
D gene: NA; J gene: TRBJ1-4; clone size: few; V gene: TRBV2; CDR3 protein: CASKSGAREKLFF; CDR3 DNA: TGTGCCAGCAAATCGGGGGCGAGAGAAAAACTGTTTTTT
D gene: NA; J gene: TRBJ2-1; clone size: NA; V gene: TRBV20-1; CDR3 protein: CSASPLLEGRWNEQFF; CDR3 DNA: TGCAGTGCTAGCCCCTTACTAGAGGGTAGGTGGAATGAGCAGTTCTTC
D gene: NA; J gene: TRBJ2-6; clone size: NA; V gene: TRBV6-4; CDR3 protein: CASSDGGKGANVLTF; CDR3 DNA: TGTGCCAGCAGTGACGGGGGTAAAGGGGCCAACGTCCTGACTTTC
D gene: TRBD1; J gene: TRBJ1-5; clone size: few; V gene: TRBV5-6; CDR3 protein: CASSFGTGDGQPQHF; CDR3 DNA: TGTGCCAGCAGCTTCGGGACAGGGGACGGCCAGCCCCAGCATTTT
D gene: TRBD1; J gene: TRBJ2-7; clone size: NA; V gene: TRBV5-1; CDR3 protein: CASSFGTAYEQYF; CDR3 DNA: TGCGCCAGCAGCTTCGGGACAGCCTACGAGCAGTACTTC
D gene: TRBD2; J gene: TRBJ2-1; clone size: NA; V gene: TRBV9; CDR3 protein: CASSGGLVYNEQFF; CDR3 DNA: TGTGCCAGCAGCGGGGGACTAGTCTACAATGAGCAGTTCTTC
D gene: NA; J gene: TRBJ2-7; clone size: NA; V gene: TRBV13; CDR3 protein: CASTEGVRKLVDEQYF; CDR3 DNA: TGTGCCAGCACCGAAGGGGTCAGGAAGCTCGTTGACGAGCAGTACTTC
D gene: TRBD2; J gene: TRBJ2-3; clone size: few; V gene: TRBV2; CDR3 protein: CASSEAILAKVLHTQYF; CDR3 DNA: TGTGCCAGCAGTGAAGCGATACTAGCGAAAGTATTACATACGCAGTATTTT
D gene: TRBD1; J gene: TRBJ1-2; clone size: few; V gene: TRBV7-2; CDR3 protein: CASSYPWTGSGGYTF; CDR3 DNA: TGTGCCAGCAGCTACCCCTGGACAGGGTCTGGTGGCTACACCTTC
D gene: TRBD1; J gene: TRBJ2-7; clone size: few; V gene: TRBV6-5; CDR3 protein: CASSQTGTGTYEQYF; CDR3 DNA: TGTGCCAGCAGTCAAACAGGGACAGGAACCTACGAGCAGTACTTC